This T cell receptor (beta chain) was identified in a study of blood T cell repertoires in COVID-19. Study-wide background: COVID-19 samples, acute and convalescent, were from the United States, Italy and Spain. Nucleic acid was either cDNA or gDNA, and it came from T cells, B-cell-depleted T cells, or PBMCs.

The V and J ends lost 9 bases and 6 bases, in that order; junction bases with no gene match: 7. The germline CDR1 and CDR2 sequences are LNHDA and SQIVND (reference sequence). This CDR3 contains 15 residues. One Seattle source followed patients from active infection through their disease course. As handled by the study authors: Nucleated cell counts were estimated from reference gene primer amplification. Sequenced by immunoSEQ multiplex PCR; TCRdb stores in-frame clones only, minus some. The V and J calls and clone size are taken from that table; D and trimming were inferred from the DNA. The table has 220,000 or so clones, about 86% seen once.

The V and J genes are TRBV19 and TRBJ2-2, with 13 bases identical to TRBD2. The sequence derives from a woman in her 50s with COVID-19, enrolled during active disease. The sample was peripheral blood. The CDR3 region is CASRRLAGGAGELFF. The CDR3 DNA follows: TGTGCCAGCCGGCGACTAGCGGGGGGTGCCGGGGAGCTGTTTTTT. The variable domain in full, with the rest retrieved from reference TRBV19 and TRBJ2-2, is DGGITQSPKYLFRKEGQNVTLSCEQNLNHDAMYWYRQDPGQGLRLIYYSQIVNDFQKGDIAEGYSVSREKKESFPLTVTSAQKNPTAFYLCASRRLAGGAGELFFGEGSRLTVL.